These T cell receptor beta chains were read from a single sample in a study of OX40 agonist ivuxolimab in advanced cancers. Sequencing was performed with immunoSEQ multiplex PCR; in TCRdb, only in-frame clones are kept and a portion is missing. This table has about 60,000 clones, around nine tenths appearing once. This specimen consisted of CD4+ or CD8+ T cells sorted from blood, obtained in a trial of the OX40 agonist ivuxolimab. These receptors were obtained from an adult with an advanced solid tumor such as melanoma, head and neck, liver or kidney cancer. Both conserved end residues are part of each CDR3. A D gene is named only where the DNA matches it firmly. Size is stated for part of the rows, as once, few or many counts, or as a class when the clone is expanded.

d_call: NA
j_call: TRBJ1-1
v_call: TRBV4-3
clone_size: NA
cdr3_aa: CASSQGLGAGTIAEAFF
cdr3_nt: TGCGCCAGCAGCCAAGGCCTAGGGGCTGGGACGATCGCTGAAGCTTTCTTT

d_call: NA
j_call: TRBJ2-3
v_call: TRBV7-2
clone_size: NA
cdr3_aa: CASSLVSGDTDTQYF
cdr3_nt: TGTGCCAGCAGCTTAGTCTCGGGGGATACAGATACGCAGTATTTT

d_call: NA
j_call: TRBJ2-6
v_call: TRBV25-1
clone_size: NA
cdr3_aa: CATAWANVLTF
cdr3_nt: TGTGCCACCGCGTGGGCCAACGTCCTGACTTTC

d_call: NA
j_call: TRBJ2-2
v_call: TRBV5-1
clone_size: NA
cdr3_aa: CASSLAGANTGELFF
cdr3_nt: TGCGCCAGCAGCTTGGCAGGGGCTAACACCGGGGAGCTGTTTTTT

d_call: NA
j_call: TRBJ2-7
v_call: TRBV5-3
clone_size: NA
cdr3_aa: CARSRVGRFSYEQYF
cdr3_nt: TGTGCCAGAAGCCGTGTGGGCAGGTTCTCCTACGAGCAGTACTTC

d_call: TRBD2
j_call: TRBJ2-3
v_call: TRBV5-1
clone_size: NA
cdr3_aa: CASSPPSGDTDTQYF
cdr3_nt: TGCGCCAGCAGCCCGCCCAGCGGGGACACAGATACGCAGTATTTT

d_call: NA
j_call: TRBJ2-3
v_call: TRBV14
clone_size: once
cdr3_aa: CASSQEREVLRRGTDTQYF
cdr3_nt: TGTGCCAGCAGCCAAGAAAGGGAGGTACTACGTAGGGGCACAGATACGCAGTATTTT

d_call: NA
j_call: TRBJ2-1
v_call: TRBV30
clone_size: NA
cdr3_aa: CAWSVGKVSGEGSEQFF
cdr3_nt: TGTGCCTGGAGTGTAGGAAAGGTTTCGGGAGAAGGGAGTGAGCAGTTCTTC

d_call: TRBD1
j_call: TRBJ2-1
v_call: TRBV19
clone_size: NA
cdr3_aa: CASGTGPGQFF
cdr3_nt: TGTGCCAGTGGGACAGGGCCCGGGCAGTTCTTC

d_call: TRBD1
j_call: TRBJ2-7
v_call: TRBV27
clone_size: NA
cdr3_aa: CASSYATGLGYEQYF
cdr3_nt: TGTGCCAGCAGTTACGCGACAGGGCTCGGCTACGAGCAGTACTTC

d_call: NA
j_call: TRBJ2-7
v_call: TRBV4-3
clone_size: NA
cdr3_aa: CASSQTSGPPNEQYF
cdr3_nt: TGCGCCAGCAGCCAGACGTCAGGGCCCCCAAACGAGCAGTACTTC

d_call: NA
j_call: TRBJ2-7
v_call: TRBV23-1
clone_size: NA
cdr3_aa: CASSQFSLLGRQKGEQYF
cdr3_nt: TGCGCCAGCAGTCAATTCTCTCTTTTGGGCCGACAGAAGGGCGAGCAGTACTTC

d_call: TRBD1
j_call: TRBJ2-1
v_call: TRBV27
clone_size: NA
cdr3_aa: CASRHGQGERGEQFF
cdr3_nt: TGTGCCAGCAGACACGGACAGGGGGAGAGGGGTGAGCAGTTCTTC

d_call: NA
j_call: TRBJ2-5
v_call: TRBV5-1
clone_size: once
cdr3_aa: CASSLLPGAAETQYF
cdr3_nt: TGCGCCAGCAGCTTGTTACCAGGGGCCGCAGAGACCCAGTACTTC

d_call: TRBD2
j_call: TRBJ2-1
v_call: TRBV4-1
clone_size: NA
cdr3_aa: CASGLGASGHNEQFF
cdr3_nt: TGCGCCAGCGGTCTAGGGGCTAGCGGTCACAATGAGCAGTTCTTC

d_call: TRBD1
j_call: TRBJ1-4
v_call: TRBV7-2
clone_size: NA
cdr3_aa: CASSTDREKLFF
cdr3_nt: TGTGCCAGCAGCACGGACAGGGAAAAACTGTTTTTT

d_call: NA
j_call: TRBJ1-5
v_call: TRBV6-6
clone_size: few
cdr3_aa: CASRSDQPQHF
cdr3_nt: TGTGCCAGCAGGAGTGATCAGCCCCAGCATTTT

d_call: TRBD2
j_call: TRBJ2-7
v_call: TRBV6-7
clone_size: NA
cdr3_aa: CASSCGTSRYYEQYF
cdr3_nt: TGTGCCAGCAGTTGCGGGACTAGCCGTTACTACGAGCAGTACTTC

d_call: TRBD1
j_call: TRBJ1-4
v_call: TRBV30
clone_size: NA
cdr3_aa: CACPGQGDSNEKLFF
cdr3_nt: TGTGCCTGTCCAGGGCAGGGGGATTCAAATGAAAAACTGTTTTTT

d_call: NA
j_call: TRBJ1-2
v_call: TRBV6-5
clone_size: once
cdr3_aa: CASSSLQEIYGYTF
cdr3_nt: TGTGCCAGCAGCTCCCTCCAGGAAATCTATGGCTACACCTTC

d_call: TRBD2
j_call: TRBJ2-1
v_call: TRBV7-9
clone_size: once
cdr3_aa: CASSQGQAGTSGSDEQFF
cdr3_nt: TGTGCCAGCAGCCAAGGACAGGCCGGGACTAGCGGGAGTGATGAGCAGTTCTTC

d_call: TRBD2
j_call: TRBJ2-3
v_call: TRBV13
clone_size: NA
cdr3_aa: CASSYQKLAGKSTDTQYF
cdr3_nt: TGTGCCAGCAGCTATCAAAAACTAGCGGGCAAGAGCACAGATACGCAGTATTTT

d_call: TRBD2
j_call: TRBJ2-3
v_call: TRBV9
clone_size: NA
cdr3_aa: CASSDPSGGDTQYF
cdr3_nt: TGTGCCAGCAGCGATCCTAGCGGGGGGGATACGCAGTATTTT

d_call: TRBD2
j_call: TRBJ2-1
v_call: TRBV18
clone_size: few
cdr3_aa: CASSPPLGRNEQFF
cdr3_nt: TGTGCCAGCTCACCCCCCCTCGGGAGGAATGAGCAGTTCTTC

d_call: NA
j_call: TRBJ2-5
v_call: TRBV5-8
clone_size: NA
cdr3_aa: CASSLEGEVDTQETQYF
cdr3_nt: TGTGCCAGCAGCTTGGAGGGGGAGGTGGACACCCAAGAGACCCAGTACTTC

d_call: NA
j_call: TRBJ1-5
v_call: TRBV4-3
clone_size: NA
cdr3_aa: CASSQELSNQPQHF
cdr3_nt: TGCGCCAGCAGCCAAGAACTTAGCAATCAGCCCCAGCATTTT

d_call: NA
j_call: TRBJ1-5
v_call: TRBV16
clone_size: NA
cdr3_aa: CASSQSEGVNQPQHF
cdr3_nt: TGTGCCAGCAGCCAATCGGAGGGAGTCAATCAGCCCCAGCATTTT